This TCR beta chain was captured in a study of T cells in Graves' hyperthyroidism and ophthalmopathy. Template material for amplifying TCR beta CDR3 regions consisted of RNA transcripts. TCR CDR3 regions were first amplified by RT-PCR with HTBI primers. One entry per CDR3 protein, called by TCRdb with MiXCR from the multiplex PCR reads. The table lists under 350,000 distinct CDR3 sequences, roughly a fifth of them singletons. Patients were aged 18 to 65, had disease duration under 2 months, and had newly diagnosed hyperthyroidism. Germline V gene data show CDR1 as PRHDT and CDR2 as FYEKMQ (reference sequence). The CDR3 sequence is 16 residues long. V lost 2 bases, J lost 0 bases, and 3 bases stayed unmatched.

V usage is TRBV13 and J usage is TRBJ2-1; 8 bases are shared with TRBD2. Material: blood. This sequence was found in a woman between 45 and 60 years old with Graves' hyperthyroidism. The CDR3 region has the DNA TGTGCCAGCAGCTTAATTACTAGCGGCTCCTACAATGAGCAGTTCTTC. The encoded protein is CASSLITSGSYNEQFF.